This entry features one T cell receptor beta chain sequence. At one of its ends the junction is not consistent with the germline gene, which may arise from a read error. The PCR contained 60 Vbeta and 13 Jbeta primers. TCRdb's table, derived via immunoSEQ multiplex PCR, lists solely in-frame clones and lacks some. In the table there are over 200,000 clones, more than 70% of which are singletons. The sample comes from a study of cytomegalovirus exposure and HLA in healthy donors. On the study more broadly: Of all 400 or so donors who were genotyped, 75% to 85% belonged to the Caucasian-associated ancestry cluster.

In germline, CDR1 is SSHAT, CDR2 FNYEAQ (reference sequence). The CDR3 sequence is 15 residues long. The sequencing input was PBMCs. V gene TRBV7-7 combines with J gene TRBJ2-3; 8 nucleotides match TRBD2. This TCR was recovered from a human donor in good health. The CDR3 sequence: CASSSAGGSTDTQYF. The CDR3 DNA is TGTGCTAGCAGCTCCGCGGGGGGAAGCACAGATACGCAGTATTTT.